Given below is one T cell receptor beta chain in context. Its antigen remains unknown. This sample is part of a study of T and B cells in COVID-19 patients. The CDR3 covers 15 residues. Germline loops: CDR1 SGHRS, CDR2 YFSETQ. J gave up 0 bases and V 2 bases, and 5 bases lay outside the gene matches. General study results and limits: Of 2,331 TCR clusters found only in the recovered cohort, 31 had low generation probability. Active COVID-19 showed highly clonal TRB repertoires; recovery showed diversity and richness above healthy donors.

BIOMED2 TRB-A/B primer pools were used in multiplex TRB PCR. TCRdb called the multiplex PCR reads again in MiXCR, with one record for every CDR3 protein. The table lists some 21,000 distinct CDR3 sequences, 30% to 35% of them singletons. TRB was amplified from about 250-500 ng of blood genomic DNA. This rearrangement joins TRBV5-1 to TRBJ2-7; 7 bases fit TRBD1. The sample was blood. The TCR was taken from a human donor who had recovered from COVID-19. CDR3: CASSFRGSGSYEQYF. The DNA for the CDR3 is TGCGCCAGCAGCTTCAGGGGGAGTGGCTCCTACGAGCAGTACTTC.